The sequence of this TCR beta chain was determined in a study of a mutant IDH1 vaccine in newly diagnosed glioma. Germline V gives CDR1 WSHSY, CDR2 SAAADI. Trimming took 6 bases from V and 4 from J; bases not matched to a gene: 7. CDR3 length equals 14 residues. The repertoire was sequenced with immunoSEQ multiplex PCR; TCRdb's copy has only in-frame clones and lacks some. The sample has roughly 35,000 clones, 75% to 90% seen once. As to time point: baseline, week 1 (first vaccination visit). Noted treatment: pre-vaccination baseline after standard-of-care therapy. This clone was counted once. This clonotype was obtained from a woman aged 40 to 50 with glioma. The source was PBMCs, collected from a glioma patient treated with radiotherapy, temozolomide or both. The V call is TRBV10-2, the J call TRBJ1-1; 8 bases fit TRBD1. CDR3 nucleotide sequence: TGCGCCAGCAGAACAGGGGGGTTATCCACTGAAGCTTTCTTT. Encoded protein: CASRTGGLSTEAFF.